A selection of T cell receptor beta chains follows, all from one sample in a study of cytomegalovirus exposure and HLA in healthy donors. The repertoire was sequenced with immunoSEQ multiplex PCR; TCRdb's copy has only in-frame clones and lacks some. The data contain 130,000 to 150,000 clones, roughly 86% of them singletons. The sample taken for sequencing was PBMCs. The receptors derive from a young man in good health and CMV-seropositive. CDR3s include the opening cysteine and the closing phenylalanine or tryptophan. The D gene is left open where the match is weak. Clone size appears in some rows only: once, few, many, or a class for an expanded clone.

clone_size | j_call | d_call | v_call | cdr3_nt | cdr3_aa
- | TRBJ1-1 | TRBD1 | TRBV19 | TGTGCCAGTAGTACTGGGACAGGTGTCTATACGAACACTGAAGCTTTCTTT | CASSTGTGVYTNTEAFF
- | TRBJ1-1 | - | TRBV19 | TGTGCCAGTAGTCACCGCCGGGTGGGCACTGAAGCTTTCTTT | CASSHRRVGTEAFF
- | TRBJ2-7 | - | TRBV5-4 | TGTGCCAGCAGCACGGACAGCTACGAGCAGTACTTC | CASSTDSYEQYF
- | TRBJ2-5 | - | TRBV5-1 | TGCGCCAGCAGCCCCGCAGGGGGGCGAGAGACCCAGTACTTC | CASSPAGGRETQYF
- | TRBJ1-4 | - | TRBV4-2 | TGTGCCAGCAGCCAAGACAGCCAGGGTAATGAAAAACTGTTTTTT | CASSQDSQGNEKLFF
- | TRBJ2-7 | TRBD1 | TRBV29-1 | TGCAGCGTTGAAGATTTGAGACAGGGAGAGTACGAGCAGTACTTC | CSVEDLRQGEYEQYF
- | TRBJ2-7 | - | TRBV28 | TGTGCCAGCAGTTTTGGAGATTACGAGCAGTACTTC | CASSFGDYEQYF
- | TRBJ1-4 | - | TRBV6-1 | TGTGCCAGCAGAGGGGCCGCTGTTAATGAAAAACTGTTTTTT | CASRGAAVNEKLFF
- | TRBJ2-2 | TRBD2 | TRBV19 | TGTGCCAGTAGTCCTAGCGGGGGTGCAGCGAACACCGGGGAGCTGTTTTTT | CASSPSGGAANTGELFF
- | TRBJ1-2 | TRBD1 | TRBV5-1 | TGCGCCAGCAGCTTGGAAGGGACAGGGGGCGGTGGCTACACCTTC | CASSLEGTGGGGYTF
- | TRBJ2-5 | - | TRBV25-1 | TGTGCCAGCAGCGCCGAAGCCCAAGAGGTGCCCCAAGAGACCCAGTACTTC | CASSAEAQEVPQETQYF
- | TRBJ1-1 | - | TRBV5-1 | TGCGCCAGCAGCTTGGGAGGGACATATACAACCACTGAAGCTTTCTTT | CASSLGGTYTTTEAFF
- | TRBJ1-2 | TRBD1 | TRBV27 | TGTGCCAGCAGCGCCTCCGGGACAGGCCCTCTCGGCTACACCTTC | CASSASGTGPLGYTF
- | TRBJ2-3 | TRBD2 | TRBV5-1 | TGCGCCAGCAGACGGGAGGGCCTGACGCAGTATTTT | CASRREGLTQYF
- | TRBJ2-7 | TRBD1 | TRBV30 | TGTGCCTGGTGGGACAGGGGGAGACACGAGCAGTACTTC | CAWWDRGRHEQYF
- | TRBJ2-1 | - | TRBV6-1 | TGTGCCAGCAGTGAATTGGGCAGCTACAATGAGCAGTTCTTC | CASSELGSYNEQFF
once | TRBJ1-4 | - | TRBV4-1 | TGCGCCAGCAGCCTCAGCGGTAGGGTGAATGAAAAACTGTTTTTT | CASSLSGRVNEKLFF
- | TRBJ2-2 | - | TRBV27 | TGTGCCAGCAGTCCCCCTCCTCCCGGGGAGCTGTTTTTT | CASSPPPPGELFF
- | TRBJ1-1 | - | TRBV6-5 | TGTGCCAGCTCCGGGGGGATCGTGAACACTGAAGCTTTCTTT | CASSGGIVNTEAFF
- | TRBJ1-3 | - | TRBV6-5 | TGTGCCAGCAGCCTGGGGGGGGCGCTGGGAAACACCATATATTTT | CASSLGGALGNTIYF
- | TRBJ2-1 | - | TRBV5-1 | TGCGCCAGCAGCGCCCGGGACTTCCTCTACAATGAGCAGTTCTTC | CASSARDFLYNEQFF
- | TRBJ1-6 | TRBD1 | TRBV9 | TGTGCCAGCACCACAGGGGTTGAGAATTCACCCCTCCACTTT | CASTTGVENSPLHF
- | TRBJ2-2 | - | TRBV6-1 | TGTGCCAGCAGTGAAGGTCGACAGAGTACCGGGGAGCTGTTTTTT | CASSEGRQSTGELFF
once | TRBJ1-1 | - | TRBV14 | TGTGCCAGCAGCCGATTGCCCAGGGGCACTGAAGCTTTCTTT | CASSRLPRGTEAFF
- | TRBJ1-2 | - | TRBV29-1 | TGCAGCGTTGATCAGGGCCCTGATAGCTTAACGTATGGCTACACCTTC | CSVDQGPDSLTYGYTF
- | TRBJ2-2 | - | TRBV20-1 | TGCAGTGCCCTCTTATCCGGGGAGCTGTTTTTT | CSALLSGELFF
once | TRBJ2-4 | - | TRBV5-1 | TGCGCCAGCAGCTTGGAAGGCAGGTCAAACATTCAGTACTTC | CASSLEGRSNIQYF
- | TRBJ1-2 | TRBD1 | TRBV19 | TGTGCCAGTAGGAGGACAGGGGGCCAAAAGGTTGGCTACACCTTC | CASRRTGGQKVGYTF
- | TRBJ2-3 | TRBD1 | TRBV7-3 | TGTGCCAGCAGCCTGGACAGGAACACAGATACGCAGTATTTT | CASSLDRNTDTQYF
once | TRBJ1-3 | - | TRBV6-5 | TGTGCCAGCAGTTACGGCGGAGAGGGAAACACCATATATTTT | CASSYGGEGNTIYF
- | TRBJ2-1 | - | TRBV5-1 | TGCGCCAGCAGCTTGGTGGGGGGCAATGAGCAGTTCTTC | CASSLVGGNEQFF
- | TRBJ2-3 | TRBD2 | TRBV6-4 | TGTGCCAGCAGAAAGGGAGGGAAATCGGATACGCAGTATTTT | CASRKGGKSDTQYF
few | TRBJ1-2 | - | TRBV30 | TGTGCCTGGAGTCGCGGCGGGGCCAACTATGGCTACACCTTC | CAWSRGGANYGYTF
- | TRBJ1-3 | TRBD1 | TRBV23-1 | TGCGCCAGCAGTCGCAAGACAGGGGGCGGAAACACCATATATTTT | CASSRKTGGGNTIYF
- | TRBJ1-2 | TRBD1 | TRBV14 | TGTGCCAGCAGCCCCCAGGGGGCCTATGGCTACACCTTC | CASSPQGAYGYTF
- | TRBJ2-7 | TRBD1 | TRBV6-5 | TGTGCCAGCAGCCTGACAGGGGTGAACGAGCAGTACTTC | CASSLTGVNEQYF
- | TRBJ1-3 | - | TRBV7-9 | TGTGCCAGCAGCTTAAAGAGTTTCGGGAACGCCATATATTTT | CASSLKSFGNAIYF
- | TRBJ1-1 | TRBD1 | TRBV18 | TGTGCCAGCTCACCAATGGGACAGGTTGGGGCTGAAGCTTTCTTT | CASSPMGQVGAEAFF
- | TRBJ2-5 | - | TRBV30 | TGTGCCTGGAGGGCCCCAGGGGCGGGAGTAACAGAGACCCAGTACTTC | CAWRAPGAGVTETQYF
- | TRBJ1-1 | - | TRBV9 | TGTGCCAGCAGCGTAGAGAGGCGGACTAGGGCCACTGAAGCTTTCTTT | CASSVERRTRATEAFF
- | TRBJ2-1 | - | TRBV4-2 | TGTGCCAGCAGCCAAGATCCCAGCGGAAAATACAATGAGCAGTTCTTC | CASSQDPSGKYNEQFF
few | TRBJ1-1 | - | TRBV11-1 | TGTGCCAGCAGCTGGGCTGGGAACACTGAAGCTTTCTTT | CASSWAGNTEAFF
- | TRBJ1-2 | - | TRBV4-2 | TGTGCCAGCAGCCAGGCCCGGGAGGGGCTCACCGGCTACACCTTC | CASSQAREGLTGYTF
- | TRBJ1-5 | TRBD1 | TRBV2 | TGTGCCAGCAGGACTACAGGGGCAGGGGAGCAGCCCCAGCATTTT | CASRTTGAGEQPQHF
- | TRBJ2-3 | - | TRBV5-1 | TGCGCCAGCTGGGTTAACGGGGATACGCAGTATTTT | CASWVNGDTQYF